This TCR beta chain was sequenced during a study of cytomegalovirus exposure and HLA in healthy donors. Study as a whole: Earlier findings included roughly 100 million unique TCR beta sequences obtained from about 179 million T cells.

Vbeta (60) and Jbeta (13) primers were used in the PCR. The data were produced by immunoSEQ multiplex PCR, yet TCRdb's version contains in-frame clones alone and is incomplete. The data hold over 100,000 clones, with 81% observed a single time. Germline CDR1 reads LNHDA; CDR2 reads SQIVND (reference sequence). The CDR3 is made up of 12 amino acids. Deletions cut 6 bases from V and 11 bases from J, with 15 bases between. A word on this clone: Its antigen is undetermined.

Overall study results and limits: TCR beta chains numbering approximately 150 were designated cytomegalovirus-associated.

The sequence derives from a woman aged 25-40 years in good health and CMV-seronegative. Material: PBMCs. The chain couples TRBV19 to TRBJ2-3, with TRBD2 as a possible D gene (5 bases). CDR3 region: CASRIPRGEQYF. The CDR3 nucleotides read TGTGCCAGTAGGATCCCCCGGGGAGAGCAGTATTTT.